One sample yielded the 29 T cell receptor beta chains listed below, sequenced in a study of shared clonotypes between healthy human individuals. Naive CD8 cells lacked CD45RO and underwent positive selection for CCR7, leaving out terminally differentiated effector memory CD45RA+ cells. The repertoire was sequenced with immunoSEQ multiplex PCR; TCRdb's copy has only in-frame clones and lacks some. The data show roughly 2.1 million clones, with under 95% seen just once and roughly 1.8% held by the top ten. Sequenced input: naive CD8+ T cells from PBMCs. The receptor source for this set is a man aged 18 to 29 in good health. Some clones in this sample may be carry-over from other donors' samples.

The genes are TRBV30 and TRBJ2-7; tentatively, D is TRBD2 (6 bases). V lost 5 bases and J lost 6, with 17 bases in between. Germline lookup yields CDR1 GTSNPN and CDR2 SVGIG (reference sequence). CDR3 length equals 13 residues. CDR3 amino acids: CAWGGVTFGEQYF. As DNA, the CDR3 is TGTGCCTGGGGCGGGGTTACCTTCGGCGAGCAGTACTTC. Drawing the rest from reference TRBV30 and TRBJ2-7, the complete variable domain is SQTIHQWPATLVQPVGSPLSLECTVEGTSNPNLYWYRQAAGRGLQLLFYSVGIGQISSEVPQNLSASRPQDRQFILSSKKLLLSDSGFYLCAWGGVTFGEQYFGPGTRLTVT.

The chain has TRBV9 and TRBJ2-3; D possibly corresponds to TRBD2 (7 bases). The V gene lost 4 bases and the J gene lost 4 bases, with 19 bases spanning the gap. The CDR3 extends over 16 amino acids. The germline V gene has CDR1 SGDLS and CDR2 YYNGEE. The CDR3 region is CASSPGRGATSDTQYF. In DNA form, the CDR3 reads TGTGCCAGCAGCCCGGGGAGGGGGGCGACTTCAGATACGCAGTATTTT.

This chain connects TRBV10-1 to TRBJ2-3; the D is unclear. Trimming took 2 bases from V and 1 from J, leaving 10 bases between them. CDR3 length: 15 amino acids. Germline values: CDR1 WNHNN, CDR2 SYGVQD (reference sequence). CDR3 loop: CASSEEAFGTDTQYF. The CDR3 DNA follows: TGCGCCAGCAGTGAGGAGGCCTTTGGCACAGATACGCAGTATTTT.

The CDR3 DNA sequence: TGTGCCAGCAGGGAGTGGGGTGTGGACGAGCAGTACTTC. Translating gives CASREWGVDEQYF. The chain employs TRBV2 and TRBJ2-7; D not resolved. Germline CDR1 SNHLY, CDR2 FYNNEI. The CDR3 extends over 13 amino acids. V dropped 6 bases and J dropped 5 bases, with 14 bases sitting between them.

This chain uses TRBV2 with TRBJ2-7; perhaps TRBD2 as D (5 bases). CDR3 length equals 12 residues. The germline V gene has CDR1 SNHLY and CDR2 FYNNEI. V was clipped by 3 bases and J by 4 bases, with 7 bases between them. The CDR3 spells CASSEWRYEQYF. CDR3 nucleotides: TGTGCCAGCAGTGAGTGGAGGTACGAGCAGTACTTC.

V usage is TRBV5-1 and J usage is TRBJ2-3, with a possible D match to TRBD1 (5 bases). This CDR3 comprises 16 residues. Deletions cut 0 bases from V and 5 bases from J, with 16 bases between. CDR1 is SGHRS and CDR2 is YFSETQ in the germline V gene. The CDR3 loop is CASSLAGQGVLDTQYF. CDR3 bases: TGCGCCAGCAGCTTGGCTGGGCAGGGTGTGTTAGATACGCAGTATTTT.

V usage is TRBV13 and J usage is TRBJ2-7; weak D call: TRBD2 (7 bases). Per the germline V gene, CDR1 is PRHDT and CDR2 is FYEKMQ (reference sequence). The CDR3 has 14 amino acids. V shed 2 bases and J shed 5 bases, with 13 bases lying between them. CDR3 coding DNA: TGTGCCAGCAGCTTACGTGGGAGGGGGGACGAGCAGTACTTC. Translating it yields CASSLRGRGDEQYF. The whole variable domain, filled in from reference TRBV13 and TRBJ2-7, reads AAGVIQSPRHLIKEKRETATLKCYPIPRHDTVYWYQQGPGQDPQFLISFYEKMQSDKGSIPDRFSAQQFSDYHSELNMSSLELGDSALYFCASSLRGRGDEQYFGPGTRLTVT.

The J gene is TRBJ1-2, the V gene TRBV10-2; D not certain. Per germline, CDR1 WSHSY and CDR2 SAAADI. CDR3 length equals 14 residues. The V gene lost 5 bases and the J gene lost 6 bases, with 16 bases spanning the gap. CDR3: CASSPSRQANGYTF. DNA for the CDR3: TGCGCCAGCAGTCCCTCCCGACAAGCCAATGGCTACACCTTC.

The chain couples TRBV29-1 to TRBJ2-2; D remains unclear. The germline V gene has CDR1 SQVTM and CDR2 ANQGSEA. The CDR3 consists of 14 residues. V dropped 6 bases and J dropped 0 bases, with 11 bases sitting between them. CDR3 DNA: TGCAGCGTACCCGACAAGACGAACACCGGGGAGCTGTTTTTT. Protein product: CSVPDKTNTGELFF.

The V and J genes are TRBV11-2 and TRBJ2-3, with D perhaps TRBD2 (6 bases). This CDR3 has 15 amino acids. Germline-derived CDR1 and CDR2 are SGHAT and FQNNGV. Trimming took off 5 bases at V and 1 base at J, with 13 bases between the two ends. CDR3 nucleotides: TGTGCCAGCAGCAGCCGGGACTTTCGCACAGATACGCAGTATTTT. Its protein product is CASSSRDFRTDTQYF. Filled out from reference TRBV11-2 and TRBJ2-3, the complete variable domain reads EAGVAQSPRYKIIEKRQSVAFWCNPISGHATLYWYQQILGQGPKLLIQFQNNGVVDDSQLPKDRFSAERLKGVDSTLKIQPAKLEDSAVYLCASSSRDFRTDTQYFGPGTRLTVL.

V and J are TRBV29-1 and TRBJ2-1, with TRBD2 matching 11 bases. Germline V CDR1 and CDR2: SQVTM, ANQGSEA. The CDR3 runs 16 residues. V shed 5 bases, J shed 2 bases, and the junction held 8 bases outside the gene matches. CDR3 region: CSVIGSGRATYNEQFF. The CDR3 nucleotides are TGCAGCGTTATCGGTAGCGGGAGGGCCACCTACAATGAGCAGTTCTTC.

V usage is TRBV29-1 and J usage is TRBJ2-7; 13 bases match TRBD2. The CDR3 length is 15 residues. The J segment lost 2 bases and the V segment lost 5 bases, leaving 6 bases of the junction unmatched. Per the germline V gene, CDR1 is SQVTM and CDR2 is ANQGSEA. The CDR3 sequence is CSVLGTSGNTYEQYF. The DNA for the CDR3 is TGCAGCGTTTTGGGGACTAGCGGGAATACCTACGAGCAGTACTTC.

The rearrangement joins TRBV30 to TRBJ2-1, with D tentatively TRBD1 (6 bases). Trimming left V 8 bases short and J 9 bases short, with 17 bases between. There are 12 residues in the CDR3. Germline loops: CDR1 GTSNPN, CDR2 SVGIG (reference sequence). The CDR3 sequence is CASMGASGEQFF. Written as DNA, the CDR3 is TGTGCCAGCATGGGGGCTAGTGGTGAGCAGTTCTTC. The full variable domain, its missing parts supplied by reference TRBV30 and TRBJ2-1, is SQTIHQWPATLVQPVGSPLSLECTVEGTSNPNLYWYRQAAGRGLQLLFYSVGIGQISSEVPQNLSASRPQDRQFILSSKKLLLSDSGFYLCASMGASGEQFFGPGTRLTVL.

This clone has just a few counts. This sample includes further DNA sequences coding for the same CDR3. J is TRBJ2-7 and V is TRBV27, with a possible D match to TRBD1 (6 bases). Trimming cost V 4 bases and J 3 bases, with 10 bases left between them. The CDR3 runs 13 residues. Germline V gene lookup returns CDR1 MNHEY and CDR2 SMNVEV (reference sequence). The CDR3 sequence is CASSWGHNYEQYF. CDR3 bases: TGTGCCAGCAGTTGGGGACACAACTACGAGCAGTACTTC.

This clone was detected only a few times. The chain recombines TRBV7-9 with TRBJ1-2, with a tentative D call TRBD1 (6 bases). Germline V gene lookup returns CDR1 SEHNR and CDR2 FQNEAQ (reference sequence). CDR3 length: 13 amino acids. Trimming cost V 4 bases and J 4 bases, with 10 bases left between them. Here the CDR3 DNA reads TGTGCCAGCAGCTCGACAGGTCCCTATGGCTACACCTTC. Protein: CASSSTGPYGYTF.

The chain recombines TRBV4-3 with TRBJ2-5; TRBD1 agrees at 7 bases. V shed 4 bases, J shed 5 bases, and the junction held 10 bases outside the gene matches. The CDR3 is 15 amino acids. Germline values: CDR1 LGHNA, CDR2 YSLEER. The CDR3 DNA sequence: TGCGCCAGCAGCCTCGGGACAGCCCCATCTGAGACCCAGTACTTC. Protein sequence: CASSLGTAPSETQYF.

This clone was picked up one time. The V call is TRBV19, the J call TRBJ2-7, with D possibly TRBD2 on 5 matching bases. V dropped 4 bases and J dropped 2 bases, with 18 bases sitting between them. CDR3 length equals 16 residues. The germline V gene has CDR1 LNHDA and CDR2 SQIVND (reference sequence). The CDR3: CASSTERAEVAYEQYF. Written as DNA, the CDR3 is TGTGCCAGTAGTACCGAACGGGCGGAGGTAGCCTACGAGCAGTACTTC. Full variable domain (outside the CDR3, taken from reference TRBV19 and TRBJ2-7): DGGITQSPKYLFRKEGQNVTLSCEQNLNHDAMYWYRQDPGQGLRLIYYSQIVNDFQKGDIAEGYSVSREKKESFPLTVTSAQKNPTAFYLCASSTERAEVAYEQYFGPGTRLTVT.

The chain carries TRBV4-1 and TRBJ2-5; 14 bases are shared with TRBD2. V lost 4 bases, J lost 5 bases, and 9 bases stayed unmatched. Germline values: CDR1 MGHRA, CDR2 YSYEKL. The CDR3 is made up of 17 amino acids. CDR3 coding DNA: TGCGCCAGCAGCCTCGGACTAGCGGGAGGCGGGGGGGAGACCCAGTACTTC. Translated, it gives CASSLGLAGGGGETQYF.

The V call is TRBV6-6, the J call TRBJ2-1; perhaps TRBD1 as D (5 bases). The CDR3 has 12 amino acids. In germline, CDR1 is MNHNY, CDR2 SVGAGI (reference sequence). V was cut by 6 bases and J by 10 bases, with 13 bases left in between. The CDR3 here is CASSYDSGEQFF. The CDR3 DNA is TGTGCCAGCAGCTATGACAGTGGCGAGCAGTTCTTC.

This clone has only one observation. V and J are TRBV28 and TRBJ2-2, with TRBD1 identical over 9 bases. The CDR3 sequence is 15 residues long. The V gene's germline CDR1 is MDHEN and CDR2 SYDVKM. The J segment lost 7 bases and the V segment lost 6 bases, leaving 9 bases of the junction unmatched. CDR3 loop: CASRLPGQGYGELFF. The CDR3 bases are TGTGCCAGCAGACTACCGGGACAGGGTTACGGGGAGCTGTTTTTT.

The CDR3 coding sequence is TGTGCCATCAGTGAGTCCAGGGGAGTGGAAGCTTTCTTT. It codes for CAISESRGVEAFF. The rearrangement uses TRBV10-3 and TRBJ1-1, with D possibly being TRBD1 (6 bases). This CDR3 contains 13 residues. Germline V CDR1 and CDR2: ENHRY, SYGVKD. V dropped 0 bases and J dropped 8 bases, with 10 bases sitting between them.

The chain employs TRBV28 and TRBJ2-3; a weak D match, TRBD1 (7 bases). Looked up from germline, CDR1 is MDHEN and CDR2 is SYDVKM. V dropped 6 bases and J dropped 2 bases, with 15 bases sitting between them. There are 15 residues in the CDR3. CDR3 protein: CASSPRGALTDTQYF. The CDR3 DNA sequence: TGTGCCAGCAGCCCCAGGGGGGCCCTCACAGATACGCAGTATTTT.

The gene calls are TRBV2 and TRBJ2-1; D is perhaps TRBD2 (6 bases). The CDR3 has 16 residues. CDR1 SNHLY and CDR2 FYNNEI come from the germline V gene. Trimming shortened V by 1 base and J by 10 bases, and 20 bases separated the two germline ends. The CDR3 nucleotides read TGTGCCAGCAGTGAAGAGTTGGGGACTCTGGCAGGGGAGCAGTTCTTC. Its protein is CASSEELGTLAGEQFF.

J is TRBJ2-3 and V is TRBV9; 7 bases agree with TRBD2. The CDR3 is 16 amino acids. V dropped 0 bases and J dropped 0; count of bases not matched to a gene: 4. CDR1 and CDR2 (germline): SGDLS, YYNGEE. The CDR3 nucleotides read TGTGCCAGCAGCGTAGTGGCGGGAGTGAGCACAGATACGCAGTATTTT. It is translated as CASSVVAGVSTDTQYF.

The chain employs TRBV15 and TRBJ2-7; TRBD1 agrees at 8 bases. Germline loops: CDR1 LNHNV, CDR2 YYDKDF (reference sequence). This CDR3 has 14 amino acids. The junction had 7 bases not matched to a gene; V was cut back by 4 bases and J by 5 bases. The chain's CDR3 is CATSTTTTGDEQYF. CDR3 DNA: TGTGCCACCAGCACAACCACGACAGGGGACGAGCAGTACTTC.

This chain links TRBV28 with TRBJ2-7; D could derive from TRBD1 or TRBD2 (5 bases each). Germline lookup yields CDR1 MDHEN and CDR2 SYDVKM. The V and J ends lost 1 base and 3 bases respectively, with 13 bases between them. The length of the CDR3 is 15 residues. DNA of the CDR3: TGTGCCAGCAGTTTATTGGACGGGACCTTCTACGAGCAGTACTTC. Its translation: CASSLLDGTFYEQYF.

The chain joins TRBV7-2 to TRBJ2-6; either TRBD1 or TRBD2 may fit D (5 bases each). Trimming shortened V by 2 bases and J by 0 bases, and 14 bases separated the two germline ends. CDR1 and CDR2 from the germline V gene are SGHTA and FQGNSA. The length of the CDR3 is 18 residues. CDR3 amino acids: CASSLNPGTYSGANVLTF. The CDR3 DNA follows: TGTGCCAGCAGCTTAAACCCAGGGACCTACTCTGGGGCCAACGTCCTGACTTTC.

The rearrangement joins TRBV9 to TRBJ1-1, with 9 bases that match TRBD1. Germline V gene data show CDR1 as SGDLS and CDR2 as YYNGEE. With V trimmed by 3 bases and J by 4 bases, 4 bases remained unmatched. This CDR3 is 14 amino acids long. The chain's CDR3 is CASSGQGGGTEAFF. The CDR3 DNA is TGTGCCAGCAGCGGACAGGGGGGAGGCACTGAAGCTTTCTTT.

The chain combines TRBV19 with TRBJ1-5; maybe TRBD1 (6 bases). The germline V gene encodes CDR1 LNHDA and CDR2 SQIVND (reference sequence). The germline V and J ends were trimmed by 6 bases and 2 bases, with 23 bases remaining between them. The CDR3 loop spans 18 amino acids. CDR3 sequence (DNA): TGTGCCAGTAGCCCAAGGTGGTTAAGGGACAACGGCAATCAGCCCCAGCATTTT. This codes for CASSPRWLRDNGNQPQHF.